The rows below give T cell receptor beta chains drawn from one sample of a study of blood T cells in healthy people across ages. TCRdb ran MiXCR on the 5' RACE reads and lists one entry per CDR3 protein. The sample has 650,000 to 1,000,000 distinct CDR3 sequences; 36% are singletons. Material for sequencing was blood. Source of these receptors: a man aged 18-30 years in good health. Each CDR3 is given with its conserved first and last residue. The D gene is left open where the match is weak. Only some rows state a clone size, as once, few, many or a class for expanded clones.

cdr3_length,clone_size,d_call,v_call,j_call,cdr3_nt,cdr3_aa
13,many,TRBD1,TRBV12-3/TRBV12-4,TRBJ2-5,TGTGCCAGCAGAAATGACAGGGGTGAGACCCAGTACTTC,CASRNDRGETQYF
14,few,-,TRBV29-1,TRBJ2-1,TGCAGCGTTAAATCGATGGCCTTGAGCAATGAGCAGTTCTTC,CSVKSMALSNEQFF
14,-,-,TRBV6-1,TRBJ1-4,TGTGCCAGCAATGGGAGGGGCACTAATGAAAAACTGTTTTTT,CASNGRGTNEKLFF
19,few,-,TRBV5-1,TRBJ2-1,TGCGCCAGCAGCCTGCCATCGGACAGTTTGATAAGCTCCTACAATGAGCAGTTCTTC,CASSLPSDSLISSYNEQFF
16,-,-,TRBV15,TRBJ2-3,TGTGCCACCAGCGATGGGACCCCTTCAAACACAGATACGCAGTATTTT,CATSDGTPSNTDTQYF
13,many,-,TRBV7-9,TRBJ1-2,TGTGCCAGCAGCTTAGGGACAGAAGATGGCTACACCTTC,CASSLGTEDGYTF
12,once,-,TRBV20-1,TRBJ2-7,TGCAGTCTTGCAGGTAGCGGATACGAGCAGTACTTC,CSLAGSGYEQYF
17,few,TRBD2,TRBV29-1,TRBJ2-7,TGCAGCGTTGGCGGGGGCCTTAGCGGGAGGGCCGGTTTCGAGCAGTACTTC,CSVGGGLSGRAGFEQYF
14,-,-,TRBV12-3/TRBV12-4,TRBJ1-2,TGTGCCAGCAGTGGCGGCAACTTAAACTATGGCTACATCTTC,CASSGGNLNYGYIF
19,few,TRBD2,TRBV4-3,TRBJ2-1,TGCGCCAGCAGCCAAGGACTCGGGAAGCCGGGACTAGATATTGTTGAGCAGTTCTTC,CASSQGLGKPGLDIVEQFF
14,few,-,TRBV7-9,TRBJ2-1,TGTGCCAGCAGCCGGGGACCGACCGAAAGCGAGCAGTTCTTC,CASSRGPTESEQFF
14,few,-,TRBV12-3/TRBV12-4,TRBJ1-5,TGTGCCAGCAGTGTGGGAGAGACGGGGCAGCCCCAGCATTTT,CASSVGETGQPQHF
13,-,TRBD1,TRBV7-2,TRBJ1-4,TGTGCCAGCAGCCCGTACAGGGGTGAAAAACTGTTTTTT,CASSPYRGEKLFF
14,once,-,TRBV6-5,TRBJ2-1,TGTGCCAGCAGTGACTCAGGTTTCGGGAATGAGCAGTTCTTC,CASSDSGFGNEQFF
15,few,-,TRBV7-2,TRBJ2-1,TGTGCCAGCAGCTTCGGGCGGCTGGCCTACAATGAGCAGTTCTTC,CASSFGRLAYNEQFF
13,-,-,TRBV20-1,TRBJ1-1,TGCAGTGCTAGGTGGGGGAGGAACACTGAAGCTTTCTTT,CSARWGRNTEAFF
13,few,-,TRBV6-5,TRBJ1-6,TGTGCCAGCAGGCGATCCCGGGATTCACCCCTCCACTTT,CASRRSRDSPLHF
16,few,-,TRBV4-2,TRBJ2-3,TGTGCCAGCAGCCAAGAGGCACAGGCGCGCACAGATACGCAGTATTTT,CASSQEAQARTDTQYF
13,few,-,TRBV7-2,TRBJ2-2,TGTGCCAGCAGCACCAGGGAGTCCGGGGAGCTGTTTTTT,CASSTRESGELFF
15,-,TRBD1,TRBV28,TRBJ2-7,TGTGCCAGCAGTCGAGACAGGGACAGCTCCTACGAGCAGTACTTC,CASSRDRDSSYEQYF
15,many,TRBD2,TRBV20-1,TRBJ2-5,TGCAGTGCTGGGGGGACTAGCGGCGACCAAGAGACCCAGTACTTC,CSAGGTSGDQETQYF
15,once,-,TRBV3-1,TRBJ1-4,TGTGCCAGCAACCAAGCCGGGAGGGATGACGAAAAACTGTTTTTT,CASNQAGRDDEKLFF
13,many,TRBD1,TRBV6-6,TRBJ2-7,TGTGCCAGCAGTCGGACAGGGGACAACGAGCAGTACTTC,CASSRTGDNEQYF
15,many,-,TRBV5-6,TRBJ2-3,TGTGCCAGCAGCCCGCCGACTCCCGCAACAGATACGCAGTATTTT,CASSPPTPATDTQYF
17,few,TRBD1,TRBV20-1,TRBJ1-1,TGCAGTGCTTTTCTCGTCCCGGGACAGGGGAGTGACACTGAAGCTTTCTTT,CSAFLVPGQGSDTEAFF
15,-,-,TRBV12-3/TRBV12-4,TRBJ2-4,TGTGCCAGCAGTTCCGACGACCTAGCCAAAAACATTCAGTACTTC,CASSSDDLAKNIQYF
14,-,-,TRBV18,TRBJ2-7,TGTGCCAGCTCACCACGGGACGTACCCTACGAGCAGTACTTC,CASSPRDVPYEQYF
14,many,-,TRBV7-9,TRBJ1-2,TGTGCCAGCAGCTTAGCCAACAGGGTCGAGGGCTACACCTTC,CASSLANRVEGYTF
17,few,TRBD2,TRBV4-3,TRBJ2-1,TGCGCCAGCAGCCAAGACTTGGCGGGGGGGACTCCCAATGAGCAGTTCTTC,CASSQDLAGGTPNEQFF
16,-,TRBD1,TRBV6-6,TRBJ1-5,TGTGCCAGCAGAGCCGGGAAAGACAGGGGGCAACAGCCCCAGCATTTT,CASRAGKDRGQQPQHF
15,-,-,TRBV12-3/TRBV12-4,TRBJ1-5,TGTGCCAGCAGTTTAATGGGGGGCCCCCACCAGCCCCAGCATTTT,CASSLMGGPHQPQHF
17,-,-,TRBV18,TRBJ2-4,TGTGCCAGCTCACCGACGACAGGAGCCTTGTCCAAAAACATTCAGTACTTC,CASSPTTGALSKNIQYF
14,few,-,TRBV20-1,TRBJ1-2,TGCAGTGCTAGTCCAGGGCAATCTAACTATGGCTACACCTTC,CSASPGQSNYGYTF
16,few,-,TRBV18,TRBJ2-5,TGTGCCAGCTCACCAAGACGAACAGGGCCCCAAGAGACCCAGTACTTC,CASSPRRTGPQETQYF
20,-,TRBD1,TRBV12-3/TRBV12-4,TRBJ2-3,TGTGCCAGCAGTCACCCTCGGGACAGGGAACGGCGGGGACTCCCAGATACGCAGTATTTT,CASSHPRDRERRGLPDTQYF
16,many,TRBD2,TRBV7-2,TRBJ2-1,TGTGCCAGCAGCCCTCGGACTAGCGGGTACAACAATGAGCAGTTCTTC,CASSPRTSGYNNEQFF
15,-,TRBD1,TRBV4-3,TRBJ1-2,TGCGCCAGCAGCCAACACCGGGACTCAGGGGGCGGCTACACCTTC,CASSQHRDSGGGYTF
16,-,TRBD2,TRBV7-2,TRBJ2-4,TGTGCCAGCAGCTTAGCAACGGGGGGAGTCAAAAACATTCAGTACTTC,CASSLATGGVKNIQYF
13,few,-,TRBV30,TRBJ1-6,TGTGCCTGGAGCGAACAGACAGATTCACCCCTCCACTTT,CAWSEQTDSPLHF
14,-,TRBD1,TRBV20-1,TRBJ1-2,TGCAGTGCTAGGATCGGGACAGGGGGTGGTGGCTACACCTTC,CSARIGTGGGGYTF
17,-,-,TRBV2,TRBJ1-1,TGTGCCAGCAGTGGTACAGGGTTGGGGCGTTGTTGCACTGAAGCTTTCTTT,CASSGTGLGRCCTEAFF
12,-,-,TRBV5-5,TRBJ2-7,TGTGCCAGCAGACCAAGCGCGGGCGAGCAGTACTTC,CASRPSAGEQYF
15,few,-,TRBV20-1,TRBJ2-5,TGCAGTGCTAGAGATTCTCCCAAAGCCCAAGAGACCCAGTACTTC,CSARDSPKAQETQYF
13,-,-,TRBV12-3/TRBV12-4,TRBJ1-2,TGTGCCAGCAGCCACGGAGGGGACTATGGCTACACCTTC,CASSHGGDYGYTF
13,few,-,TRBV6-5,TRBJ1-2,TGTGCCAGCAGTTACTCGGGTTCTCGTGGCTACACCTTC,CASSYSGSRGYTF
20,-,-,TRBV18,TRBJ2-1,TGTGCCAGCTCACCACCGTTCCGGACGTCAAATGCCCGGATGGACAATGAGCAGTTCTTC,CASSPPFRTSNARMDNEQFF
15,many,-,TRBV5-1,TRBJ1-1,TGCGCCAGCAGCCCAACGGGGGCCGTGAACACTGAAGCTTTCTTT,CASSPTGAVNTEAFF
13,few,TRBD1,TRBV10-3,TRBJ1-2,TGTGCCATCAGTGAGGACAGGGGCTATAGCTACACCTTC,CAISEDRGYSYTF
14,-,TRBD1,TRBV12-3/TRBV12-4,TRBJ1-3,TGTGCCAGCGGTTTGGGGACAGGGGATGACACCATATATTTT,CASGLGTGDDTIYF
18,few,TRBD2,TRBV7-2,TRBJ2-3,TGTGCCAGCAGCTTCCCTCTAGCGGGGGGGCTTGCGACAGATACGCAGTATTTT,CASSFPLAGGLATDTQYF
16,-,-,TRBV7-2,TRBJ2-6,TGTGCCAGCAGCTTAGAGGGGTCCTCTGGGGCCAACGTCCTGACTTTC,CASSLEGSSGANVLTF
13,many,-,TRBV4-3,TRBJ2-3,TGCGCCAGCAGCCAAGATTGGGAACGTGAGCAGTATTTT,CASSQDWEREQYF
13,-,-,TRBV29-1,TRBJ2-7,TGCAGCGCGGGAGTCACGGGTTCCTACGAGCAGTACTTC,CSAGVTGSYEQYF
18,-,TRBD2,TRBV4-3,TRBJ2-3,TGCGCCAGCAGCCACCCAGGGGCGGGGGGACCCTCGGAAGATACGCAGTATTTT,CASSHPGAGGPSEDTQYF
15,-,TRBD1,TRBV3-1,TRBJ1-5,TGTGCCAGCAGTCGGACAGGGGGCGCGGTTCAGCCCCAGCATTTT,CASSRTGGAVQPQHF
11,-,-,TRBV2,TRBJ1-1,TGTGCCACGGCAGGGAGTAGTGAAGCTTTCTTT,CATAGSSEAFF
20,-,TRBD2,TRBV11-2,TRBJ2-2,TGTGCCAGCAGCTTAAGGCTATCAGGGGGTCTAGCGGGGATCACCGGGGAGCTGTTTTTT,CASSLRLSGGLAGITGELFF
9,many,-,TRBV20-1,TRBJ2-3,TGCAGTGCTAGGGATACGCAGTATTTT,CSARDTQYF
10,many,-,TRBV20-1,TRBJ2-1,TGCAGTGTGGTGGGTAATGAGCAGTTCTTC,CSVVGNEQFF
15,-,-,TRBV5-1,TRBJ2-3,TGCGCCAGCAGCCGCGTGGAGGGGGGCACAGATACGCAGTATTTT,CASSRVEGGTDTQYF